A selection of T cell receptor beta chains follows, all from one sample in a study of cytomegalovirus exposure and HLA in healthy donors. The data were produced by immunoSEQ multiplex PCR, yet TCRdb's version contains in-frame clones alone and is incomplete. The sample records hundreds of thousands of clones, roughly 87% being singletons. The sample comprised PBMCs. The receptors stem from a man aged 18 to 35 in good health and CMV-seropositive. CDR3s include the opening cysteine and the closing phenylalanine or tryptophan. The order of the fields is J gene, D gene, V gene, CDR3 protein, CDR3 DNA. The D gene is left open where the match is weak.

j_call: TRBJ2-7; d_call: -; v_call: TRBV7-2; cdr3_aa: CASSTPHAKEQYF; cdr3_nt: TGTGCCAGCAGCACCCCCCACGCCAAGGAGCAGTACTTC
j_call: TRBJ2-3; d_call: -; v_call: TRBV5-1; cdr3_aa: CASSLDSTDTQYF; cdr3_nt: TGCGCCAGCAGCTTGGACAGCACAGATACGCAGTATTTT
j_call: TRBJ1-2; d_call: TRBD1; v_call: TRBV7-9; cdr3_aa: CASSAQGADGYTF; cdr3_nt: TGTGCCAGCAGCGCGCAGGGGGCAGATGGCTACACCTTC
j_call: TRBJ2-7; d_call: -; v_call: TRBV4-1; cdr3_aa: CASSRTGRESSYEQYF; cdr3_nt: TGCGCCAGCAGCCGAACTGGGCGGGAAAGCTCCTACGAGCAGTACTTC
j_call: TRBJ2-1; d_call: TRBD2; v_call: TRBV10-3; cdr3_aa: CAISEFGLAGNNEQFF; cdr3_nt: TGTGCCATCAGTGAATTCGGACTAGCGGGAAACAATGAGCAGTTCTTC
j_call: TRBJ2-7; d_call: -; v_call: TRBV6-5; cdr3_aa: CASSPTTNPYEQYF; cdr3_nt: TGTGCCAGCAGTCCCACGACAAATCCCTACGAGCAGTACTTC
j_call: TRBJ1-5; d_call: -; v_call: TRBV28; cdr3_aa: CASRQSGAPTDSNQPQHF; cdr3_nt: TGTGCCAGCAGGCAGTCCGGGGCTCCCACCGATAGCAATCAGCCCCAGCATTTT
j_call: TRBJ2-1; d_call: -; v_call: TRBV15; cdr3_aa: CATSRDFRNEQFF; cdr3_nt: TGTGCCACCAGCAGAGATTTTCGGAATGAGCAGTTCTTC
j_call: TRBJ2-2; d_call: -; v_call: TRBV7-9; cdr3_aa: CASSLSNTGELFF; cdr3_nt: TGTGCCAGCAGCTTGTCGAACACCGGGGAGCTGTTTTTT
j_call: TRBJ1-1; d_call: -; v_call: TRBV30; cdr3_aa: CAWKWGTEAFF; cdr3_nt: TGTGCCTGGAAGTGGGGGACTGAAGCTTTCTTT